The 31 T cell receptor beta chains below all came from one sample that was sequenced in a study of blood T cell repertoires in COVID-19. The assay was immunoSEQ multiplex PCR, and TCRdb's table has in-frame clones only and misses some. Seen here are some 250,000 clones, approximately 86% observed once, and the top ten hold around 6.9%. Sequenced material: peripheral blood. Every receptor here comes from a man in his 60s who had recovered from COVID-19.

V usage is TRBV5-1 and J usage is TRBJ1-5; D is ambiguous. CDR3 length: 14 amino acids. Germline-derived CDR1 and CDR2 are SGHRS and YFSETQ. V was pared by 0 bases and J by 2 bases, with 6 bases between. The CDR3 is CASSLDGGNQPQHF. Here the CDR3 DNA reads TGCGCCAGCAGCTTGGACGGGGGCAATCAGCCCCAGCATTTT.

This clone was seen only once. The chain employs TRBV6-5 and TRBJ1-1; D gene ambiguous. Germline CDR1 and CDR2: MNHEY and SVGAGI. The CDR3 covers 11 residues. The V gene lost 9 bases and the J gene lost 1 base, with 6 bases spanning the gap. The CDR3: CASRRNTEAFF. Here the CDR3 DNA reads TGTGCCAGTCGCAGGAACACTGAAGCTTTCTTT.

The CDR3 loop is CASISLGQGASDTQYF. CDR3 nucleotide sequence: TGTGCCAGCATATCTTTGGGACAGGGGGCATCAGATACGCAGTATTTT. This rearrangement joins TRBV27 to TRBJ2-3; TRBD1 matches at 12 bases. The CDR3 spans 16 residues. With V trimmed by 7 bases and J by 4 bases, 9 bases remained unmatched. Germline CDR1 reads MNHEY; CDR2 reads SMNVEV (reference sequence).

This clone has a count of ten or more. This rearrangement joins TRBV28 to TRBJ2-7, with 9 bases lining up with TRBD1. From germline, CDR1 is MDHEN and CDR2 SYDVKM. This CDR3 region has 15 residues. V lost 8 bases, J lost 3 bases, and 11 bases stayed unmatched. The CDR3 is CASGSPGTGIYEQYV. The CDR3 DNA sequence: TGTGCCAGCGGGAGTCCCGGGACAGGGATCTACGAGCAGTACGTC.

The rearrangement uses TRBV7-2 and TRBJ1-5; TRBD1 agrees at 10 bases. CDR3 length: 15 residues. The junction had 8 bases not matched to a gene; V was cut back by 5 bases and J by 7 bases. The germline gives CDR1 SGHTA, CDR2 FQGNSA. CDR3 DNA sequence: TGTGCCAGCAGCCCACGACAGGGGGCGGAACAGCCCCAGCATTTT. Translated, it gives CASSPRQGAEQPQHF. The full variable domain, its missing parts supplied by reference TRBV7-2 and TRBJ1-5, is GAGVSQSPSNKVTEKGKDVELRCDPISGHTALYWYRQSLGQGLEFLIYFQGNSAPDKSGLPSDRFSAERTGGSVSTLTIQRTQQEDSAVYLCASSPRQGAEQPQHFGDGTRLSIL.

In regard to this clone: Other DNA sequences in the sample encode the same CDR3. The rearrangement joins TRBV18 to TRBJ1-5, with TRBD1 as a possible D gene (6 bases). In germline, CDR1 is KGHSH, CDR2 LQKENI. The CDR3 contains 13 residues. Trimming took off 3 bases at V and 4 bases at J, with 7 bases between the two ends. CDR3 region: CASSPDRNQPQHF. The CDR3 DNA reads TGTGCCAGCTCACCGGACAGAAATCAGCCCCAGCATTTT.

This chain links TRBV6-5 with TRBJ2-5; D unclear. The length of the CDR3 is 12 residues. Per germline, CDR1 MNHEY and CDR2 SVGAGI. V was shortened by 6 bases and J by 5 bases, with 10 bases between the two germline ends. This CDR3 is CASRTHGETQYF. CDR3 in DNA: TGTGCCAGCAGGACTCATGGGGAGACCCAGTACTTC.

The V and J genes are TRBV6-5 and TRBJ2-7, with TRBD2 as a possible D gene (7 bases). V lost 6 bases to trimming and J lost 4 bases, with 16 bases between them. Looked up from germline, CDR1 is MNHEY and CDR2 is SVGAGI. This CDR3 has 14 residues. CDR3 in DNA: TGTGCCAGCAGGAACCCAAGGGGGGGGTACGAGCAGTACTTC. Its translation is CASRNPRGGYEQYF.

The chain combines TRBV9 with TRBJ1-6, with D perhaps TRBD1 (6 bases). CDR3 length: 13 residues. Per the germline V gene, CDR1 is SGDLS and CDR2 is YYNGEE. Trimming stripped 2 bases from V and 9 bases from J, with 9 bases between. In nucleotides, the CDR3 is TGTGCCAGCAGCGTCTCCAGGGGTTCACCCCTCCACTTT. The encoded protein is CASSVSRGSPLHF.

The chain couples TRBV27 to TRBJ2-4, with D possibly matching TRBD1 (6 bases). Germline lookup yields CDR1 MNHEY and CDR2 SMNVEV (reference sequence). The CDR3 length is 15 residues. Between the trimmed V and J ends, which lost 6 bases and 4 bases, there was a span of 16 bases. The CDR3 protein is CASSLPRQAKNIQYF. The CDR3 DNA reads as TGTGCCAGCAGCCTACCAAGACAGGCGAAAAACATTCAGTACTTC.

The chain recombines TRBV3-1 (or the pseudogene TRBV3-2) with TRBJ2-1; 10 bases are shared with TRBD2. This CDR3 comprises 18 residues. V dropped 3 bases and J dropped 6; count of bases not matched to a gene: 14. Looked up from germline, CDR1 is LGHDT and CDR2 is YNNKEL (reference sequence). The CDR3 is CASSHLIGVAGGFNEQFF. As DNA, the CDR3 is TGTGCCAGCAGCCACCTCATTGGGGTAGCGGGGGGATTCAATGAGCAGTTCTTC.

The chain carries TRBV11-2 and TRBJ1-2, with D tentatively TRBD1 (6 bases). Germline V lookup: CDR1 SGHAT, CDR2 FQNNGV. This CDR3 region has 14 residues. V was trimmed by 4 bases and J by 4 bases, leaving 13 bases between them. The DNA of the CDR3 is TGTGCCAGCAGCTATTCCGGGACACTCTATGGCTACACCTTC. It translates to CASSYSGTLYGYTF.

V usage is TRBV6-5 and J usage is TRBJ1-6; the D gene is possibly TRBD1 (6 bases). The CDR3 consists of 15 residues. Germline V CDR1 and CDR2: MNHEY, SVGAGI. V lost 6 bases, J lost 7 bases, and 16 bases lay in between. CDR3 residues: CASSKSGTFNSPLHF. CDR3 DNA sequence: TGTGCCAGCAGCAAATCCGGGACATTCAATTCACCCCTCCACTTT.

The chain has TRBV5-1 and TRBJ1-3; maybe TRBD1 (6 bases). The CDR3 extends over 16 amino acids. Germline CDR1 is SGHRS and CDR2 is YFSETQ. The V end was cut by 0 bases, the J end by 3 bases, with 13 bases between. The CDR3 coding sequence is TGCGCCAGCAGCTTGGCCGGGGGGCTATATGGAAACACCATATATTTT. As protein: CASSLAGGLYGNTIYF.

The rearrangement links TRBV11-2 to TRBJ1-3; tentative D call: TRBD1 (5 bases). This CDR3 region has 16 residues. Trimming shortened V by 4 bases and J by 1 base, and 14 bases separated the two germline ends. Germline V gives CDR1 SGHAT, CDR2 FQNNGV. The CDR3, as DNA: TGTGCCAGCAGCTATACTCCCGGGGGTTCTGGAAACACCATATATTTT. As protein: CASSYTPGGSGNTIYF. The full variable domain, with the rest looked up from reference TRBV11-2 and TRBJ1-3, is EAGVAQSPRYKIIEKRQSVAFWCNPISGHATLYWYQQILGQGPKLLIQFQNNGVVDDSQLPKDRFSAERLKGVDSTLKIQPAKLEDSAVYLCASSYTPGGSGNTIYFGEGSWLTVV.

CDR3 sequence (DNA): TGTGCCAGCTCACCAAATCAACAGAGCTACGAGCAGTACTTC. This translates into CASSPNQQSYEQYF. This rearrangement joins TRBV18 to TRBJ2-7; the D is unclear. This CDR3 is built from 14 residues. Trimming pared 2 bases from V and 3 bases from J, leaving 11 bases between. Germline-derived CDR1 and CDR2 are KGHSH and LQKENI.

This chain links TRBV6-6 with TRBJ1-3; 7 bases fit TRBD1. Germline V lookup: CDR1 MNHNY, CDR2 SVGAGI (reference sequence). J lost 0 bases, V lost 5 bases, and 4 bases had no gene match. The CDR3 spans 15 residues. The CDR3 DNA sequence: TGTGCCAGCAGTACGGGACAGAACTCTGGAAACACCATATATTTT. Translating it yields CASSTGQNSGNTIYF.

V usage is TRBV2 and J usage is TRBJ2-1, with TRBD2 matching over 11 bases. This CDR3 contains 20 residues. The germline CDR1 and CDR2 sequences are SNHLY and FYNNEI. Trimming at V came to 2 bases and at J to 7 bases, leaving 19 bases not matched to a gene. The CDR3 DNA reads as TGTGCCAGCAGTGAACGGAGCGGGCGGACACTAGCGGGGGTGAGAAATGAGCAGTTCTTC. Encoded protein: CASSERSGRTLAGVRNEQFF.

The chain is built from TRBV19 and TRBJ1-1; 7 bases are a match to TRBD1. V was pared by 1 base and J by 1 base, with 12 bases of the junction left unmatched. The germline V gene encodes CDR1 LNHDA and CDR2 SQIVND (reference sequence). This CDR3 is built from 18 residues. CDR3 in amino acids: CASSIGGWDRGKNTEAFF. As DNA, the CDR3 is TGTGCCAGTAGTATAGGAGGGTGGGACAGAGGAAAGAACACTGAAGCTTTCTTT.

CDR3 region: CASSQVSGGNTEAFF. The CDR3 DNA reads as TGTGCCAGCAGCCAAGTTTCCGGGGGGAACACTGAAGCTTTCTTT. This chain joins TRBV3-1 (or the pseudogene TRBV3-2) and TRBJ1-1, with a possible D match to TRBD1 (5 bases). Trimming cost V 1 base and J 1 base, with 10 bases left between them. Germline-derived CDR1 and CDR2 are LGHDT and YNNKEL (reference sequence). The CDR3 loop spans 15 amino acids.

This clone was observed a handful of times. The chain joins TRBV12-5 to TRBJ1-6; no clear D gene. This CDR3 contains 15 residues. Germline V gene data show CDR1 as LGHNT and CDR2 as FRNRAP. With 2 bases removed from V and 6 bases from J, the gap between germline ends came to 11 bases. The CDR3 here is CASGLNRGFNSPLHF. The CDR3 DNA follows: TGTGCTAGTGGTTTGAACCGGGGTTTTAATTCACCCCTCCACTTT.

The chain employs TRBV4-2 and TRBJ1-5, with D perhaps matching TRBD1 (6 bases). CDR1 and CDR2 (germline): LGHNA, YNFKEQ. The CDR3 loop spans 16 amino acids. Trimming shortened V by 7 bases and J by 1 base, and 17 bases separated the two germline ends. CDR3 sequence reads: CASKASRDTSNQPQHF. DNA of the CDR3: TGTGCCAGCAAGGCTTCCCGGGACACCAGCAATCAGCCCCAGCATTTT.

The chain joins TRBV5-1 to TRBJ1-1, with 9 bases matching TRBD1. Trimming cost V 4 bases and J 6 bases; bases outside gene matches: 7. Germline CDR1 SGHRS, CDR2 YFSETQ. The CDR3 has 14 amino acids. In nucleotides, the CDR3 is TGCGCCAGCAGCGGGGACAGGGCCGGTCCTGAAGCTTTCTTT. Translated: CASSGDRAGPEAFF.

J is TRBJ2-5 and V is TRBV7-7; 8 bases fit TRBD2. Germline CDR1 reads SSHAT; CDR2 reads FNYEAQ (reference sequence). The CDR3 totals 15 residues. V lost 5 bases, J lost 7 bases, and 12 bases stayed unmatched. CDR3 residues: CASSPQAGGAGTQYF. The CDR3 coding sequence is TGTGCCAGCAGCCCCCAGGCGGGGGGTGCCGGGACCCAGTACTTC.

V gene TRBV7-9 combines with J gene TRBJ2-2; 8 nucleotides align to TRBD1. The CDR3 totals 16 residues. Germline V gene data show CDR1 as SEHNR and CDR2 as FQNEAQ (reference sequence). V trimming: 2 bases; J trimming: 9 bases; junction bases outside the gene matches: 11. In nucleotides, the CDR3 is TGTGCCAGCAGCTTATGGCAGGGGGCTCCCCTACGGGAGCTGTTTTTT. Translated, it gives CASSLWQGAPLRELFF.

The chain employs TRBV15 and TRBJ1-5; D is unclear. Germline CDR1 LNHNV, CDR2 YYDKDF (reference sequence). The length of the CDR3 is 11 residues. Trimming pared 9 bases from V and 7 bases from J, leaving 10 bases between. CDR3 residues: CATGRRQPQHF. The CDR3 nucleotides read TGTGCCACAGGGAGGAGGCAGCCCCAGCATTTT.

This rearrangement joins TRBV27 to TRBJ1-3; 7 nucleotides align to TRBD1. Germline CDR1 and CDR2: MNHEY and SMNVEV (reference sequence). V lost 5 bases and J lost 0; bases outside the gene matches: 7. The CDR3 sequence is 16 residues long. The chain's CDR3 is CASSPRTGLSGNTIYF. The CDR3 DNA reads as TGTGCCAGCAGTCCCCGGACAGGACTCTCTGGAAACACCATATATTTT.

The chain links TRBV21-1 to TRBJ1-2; no check of the table's D call, TRBD1, against the DNA was made. TRBV21-1 is deemed a pseudogene. This CDR3 is 15 amino acids long. CDR3 DNA: TGTGCCAGCAGCCACGAATCAGACAGGGACTGTGGCTACACCTTC. Translation: CASSHESDRDCGYTF.

As to this clone: A read error may be the cause here, since a much bigger clone is one base away. This chain uses TRBV6-2 or TRBV6-3 with TRBJ1-6; possible D gene TRBD1, 5 bases. This CDR3 region has 15 residues. Trimming stripped 6 bases from V and 0 bases from J, with 9 bases between. Germline V CDR1 and CDR2: MNHEY, SVGEGT. CDR3 protein: CASSWGSSYNSPLHF. In DNA, the CDR3 is TGTGCCAGCAGCTGGGGCAGCTCCTATAATTCACCCCTCCACTTT.

V gene TRBV6-5 combines with J gene TRBJ2-4; possibly TRBD2 for D (7 bases). The CDR3 runs to 14 residues. Trimming removed 10 bases from V and 5 bases from J, with 18 bases in between. From germline, CDR1 is MNHEY and CDR2 SVGAGI. CDR3 in amino acids: CATYITGGQNIQYF. The CDR3 bases are TGTGCCACCTATATTACGGGGGGCCAAAACATTCAGTACTTC.

The V call is TRBV24-1, the J call TRBJ2-2; 8 positions match TRBD2. V was clipped by 7 bases and J by 1 base; unmatched bases: 4. The CDR3 is 15 residues long. Germline CDR1 and CDR2: KGHDR and SFDVKD. This chain's CDR3 is CATRGGGKNTGELFF. The CDR3 nucleotides are TGTGCCACCAGAGGCGGGGGGAAGAACACCGGGGAGCTGTTTTTT.